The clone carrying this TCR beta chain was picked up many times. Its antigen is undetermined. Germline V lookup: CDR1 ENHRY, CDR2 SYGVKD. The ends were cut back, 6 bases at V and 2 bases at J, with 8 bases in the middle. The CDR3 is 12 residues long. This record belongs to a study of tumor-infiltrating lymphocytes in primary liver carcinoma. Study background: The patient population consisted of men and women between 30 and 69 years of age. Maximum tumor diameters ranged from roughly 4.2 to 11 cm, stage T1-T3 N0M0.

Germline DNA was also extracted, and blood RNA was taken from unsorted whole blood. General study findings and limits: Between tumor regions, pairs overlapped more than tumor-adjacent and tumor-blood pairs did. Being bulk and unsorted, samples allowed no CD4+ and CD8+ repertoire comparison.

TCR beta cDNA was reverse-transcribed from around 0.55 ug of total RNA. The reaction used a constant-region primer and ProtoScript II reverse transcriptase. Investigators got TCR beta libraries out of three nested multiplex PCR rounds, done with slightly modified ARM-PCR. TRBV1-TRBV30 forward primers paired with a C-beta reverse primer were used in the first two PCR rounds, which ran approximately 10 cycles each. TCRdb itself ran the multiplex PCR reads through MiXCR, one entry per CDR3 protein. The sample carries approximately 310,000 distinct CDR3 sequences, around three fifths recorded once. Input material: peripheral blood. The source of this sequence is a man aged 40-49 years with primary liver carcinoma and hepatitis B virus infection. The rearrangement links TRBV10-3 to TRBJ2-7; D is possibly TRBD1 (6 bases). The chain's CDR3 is CAIRGAAYEQYF. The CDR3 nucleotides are TGTGCCATCAGGGGGGCAGCCTACGAGCAGTACTTC.